The entry below gives a single TCR beta chain sequence along with its context. Participants had their cohort set by participant-reported clinical history. Original handling: From reference gene primer amplification, estimates of nucleated cell counts were derived. Using immunoSEQ multiplex PCR, the repertoire was profiled, and TCRdb retains in-frame clones only, with some absent. The V and J calls and clone size come from that table; D and trimming were worked out from the DNA. The profile covers just over 300,000 clones, with roughly 90% appearing a single time and 8% to 9.5% taken by the ten largest. V lost 1 base and J lost 5, with 11 bases in between. Germline CDR1 reads KGHSH; CDR2 reads LQKENI. The length of the CDR3 is 14 residues. The data belong to a study of blood T cell repertoires in COVID-19.

The chain uses TRBV18 and TRBJ1-2; TRBD1 might be the D (6 bases). The specimen sequenced was PBMCs or T cells enriched from blood (not recorded which). This clonotype originated in a woman between 18 and 29 years old who had recovered from COVID-19. The CDR3 coding sequence is TGTGCCAGCTCACCACTACGGGGACAATATGGCTACACCTTC. Protein: CASSPLRGQYGYTF.